The next 18 T cell receptor beta chains were all read from a single sample in a study of response to subunit inactivated influenza vaccine. TCRdb reprocessed the RT-PCR reads via MiXCR and lists one record per CDR3 protein. The sample carries fewer than 400,000 distinct CDR3 sequences, 20% to 25% recorded once. Material: PBMCs from blood, obtained about 20 months after vaccination. The receptors stem from a man aged 50-75 years who received an inactivated influenza vaccine.

As regards this clonotype: The CDR3 end shows no conserved phenylalanine or tryptophan, and so a read error is likely. The chain recombines TRBV6-2 or TRBV6-3 with TRBJ2-5, with no clear D. Trimming left V 9 bases short and J 5 bases short, with 16 bases between. This CDR3 is built from 13 residues. Germline values: CDR1 MNHEY, CDR2 SVGEGT. The CDR3 loop is CASHDQRRETQYL. CDR3 coding DNA: TGTGCCAGTCACGACCAACGAAGGGAGACCCAGTACCTC.

The chain recombines TRBV12-3 or TRBV12-4 with TRBJ2-1, with 11 nucleotides matching TRBD2. The CDR3 sequence is 16 residues long. Germline trimming cut 4 bases from V and 1 base from J; bases unmatched to any gene: 3. The DNA for the CDR3 is TGTGCCAGCAGTTCCCGACTAGCGGGATCCTACAATGAGCAGTTCTTC. It codes for CASSSRLAGSYNEQFF.

V usage is TRBV7-2 and J usage is TRBJ2-3; D unclear. The CDR3 is 13 amino acids. CDR1 is SGHTA and CDR2 is FQGNSA in the germline V gene. The V end lost 5 bases, the J end lost 4 bases, and 10 bases lay between the germline ends. CDR3 sequence reads: CASSTLHADTQYF. CDR3 bases: TGTGCCAGCAGCACCCTACATGCAGATACGCAGTATTTT.

In this sample, this clonotype turned up a few times. The chain carries TRBV28 and TRBJ2-3; D possibly uses TRBD1 or TRBD2 (5 bases each). CDR1 is MDHEN and CDR2 is SYDVKM in the germline V gene. The CDR3 extends over 12 amino acids. V lost 7 bases and J 9 bases, leaving 14 bases between the germline ends. As DNA, the CDR3 is TGTGCCAGCACCGAGGGGAAGTCGACGCAGTATTTT. It codes for CASTEGKSTQYF.

Only a few counts were recorded for this clonotype. The V call is TRBV9, the J call TRBJ1-4, with TRBD1 as a possible D gene (5 bases). Looked up from germline, CDR1 is SGDLS and CDR2 is YYNGEE. With 4 bases removed from V and 4 bases from J, the gap between germline ends came to 17 bases. This CDR3 contains 16 residues. CDR3 bases: TGTGCCAGCAGCACTACAGTGGGGGGGAGTAATGAAAAACTGTTTTTT. The encoded protein is CASSTTVGGSNEKLFF.

This clonotype was counted a few times. The CDR3 spells CASSRDGITRELVEQFF. The CDR3 DNA reads TGTGCCAGCAGTCGGGACGGGATTACGCGGGAGTTGGTTGAGCAGTTCTTC. The V and J genes are TRBV27 and TRBJ2-1; TRBD2 agrees at 7 bases. The CDR3 is 17 amino acids. V gave up 5 bases and J gave up 9 bases; unmatched junction bases: 19. CDR1 MNHEY and CDR2 SMNVEV come from the germline V gene (reference sequence).

This chain uses TRBV7-9 with TRBJ1-1; D perhaps matches TRBD1 (5 bases). CDR3 size: 13 residues. Germline loops: CDR1 SEHNR, CDR2 FQNEAQ (reference sequence). Deletions cut 11 bases from V and 1 base from J, with 14 bases between. The CDR3 DNA is TGTGCCGGGGCTGGGCATCGGAACACTGAAGCTTTCTTT. It translates to CAGAGHRNTEAFF.

This chain connects TRBV2 to TRBJ2-3; perhaps TRBD1 as D (5 bases). Germline-derived CDR1 and CDR2 are SNHLY and FYNNEI. Trimming stripped 3 bases from V and 4 bases from J, with 11 bases between. The CDR3 loop spans 14 amino acids. CDR3 loop: CASSEASGPDTQYF. The DNA of the CDR3 is TGTGCCAGCAGTGAGGCTTCAGGGCCAGATACGCAGTATTTT.

The chain joins TRBV20-1 to TRBJ2-3; 10 bases fit TRBD1. The V gene's germline CDR1 is DFQATT and CDR2 SNEGSKA (reference sequence). This CDR3 comprises 19 residues. V gave up 2 bases and J gave up 0 bases; unmatched junction bases: 14. The chain's CDR3 is CSARPFWDRGTYSTDTQYF. The CDR3 DNA is TGCAGTGCTAGACCCTTCTGGGACAGGGGAACTTATAGCACAGATACGCAGTATTTT.

The J gene is TRBJ2-2, the V gene TRBV4-3, with 7 bases lining up with TRBD2. This CDR3 is built from 15 residues. Germline CDR1 is LGHNA and CDR2 is YSLEER. The V gene end was trimmed by 4 bases and the J gene end by 4 bases; junction bases not matched to a gene: 6. The CDR3 DNA sequence: TGCGCCAGCAGCCGCGGGAGTACAGCCACCGGGGAGCTGTTTTTT. Translation gives CASSRGSTATGELFF.

The V gene is TRBV2, the J gene TRBJ2-5, with D perhaps matching TRBD1 (5 bases). Germline V gene sequence: CDR1 SNHLY, CDR2 FYNNEI. The CDR3 totals 13 residues. Trimming stripped 3 bases from V and 14 bases from J, with 19 bases between. The CDR3 DNA sequence: TGTGCCAGCAGTGAGGCTACAATCGGACAAGAATACTTC. Translating it yields CASSEATIGQEYF.

The genes are TRBV3-1 and TRBJ2-7, with TRBD2 matching 11 bases. Germline CDR1 reads LGHDT; CDR2 reads YNNKEL (reference sequence). The CDR3 sequence is 17 residues long. The V and J ends lost 2 bases and 0 bases, in that order; junction bases with no gene match: 6. As DNA, the CDR3 is TGTGCCAGCAGCCAATTCTCTAGCGGGAGGACCTCCTACGAGCAGTACTTC. As protein: CASSQFSSGRTSYEQYF.

This clonotype was detected many times. The chain combines TRBV6-1 with TRBJ1-1, with no clear D. V was shortened by 8 bases and J by 4 bases, with 17 bases between the two germline ends. Germline CDR1 reads MNHNS; CDR2 reads SASEGT. The CDR3 spans 14 residues. This CDR3 reads CASEARDAGTEAFF. In DNA, the CDR3 is TGTGCCAGCGAGGCCCGGGATGCGGGCACTGAAGCTTTCTTT.

Worth noting for this clonotype: The junction and the germline gene differ at one end; a read error may be behind it. The chain has TRBV20-1 and TRBJ1-2, with D unresolved. The CDR3 sequence is 12 residues long. Germline CDR1 reads DFQATT; CDR2 reads SNEGSKA (reference sequence). The CDR3 DNA follows: TGCAGTGCTAGAGATCGAGGCTATTGCTACACCTTC. Amino acid sequence: CSARDRGYCYTF.

This chain uses TRBV15 with TRBJ2-2, with 10 nucleotides matching TRBD2. The CDR3 spans 17 residues. Germline CDR1 is LNHNV and CDR2 is YYDKDF (reference sequence). V lost 0 bases to trimming and J lost 5 bases; unmatched junction nucleotides: 6. This CDR3 reads CATSRDSLAGETGELFF. The CDR3 bases are TGTGCCACCAGCAGAGATAGTCTAGCGGGAGAGACCGGGGAGCTGTTTTTT.

In this sample, this clonotype turned up a few times. The V gene is TRBV28, the J gene TRBJ1-3; tentative D call: TRBD1 (6 bases). Germline CDR1 is MDHEN and CDR2 is SYDVKM. Deletions cut 2 bases from V and 1 base from J, with 9 bases between. CDR3 length: 15 residues. The CDR3 here is CASSLTQGSGNTIYF. The CDR3 DNA is TGTGCCAGCAGTTTAACACAGGGATCTGGAAACACCATATATTTT.

This clonotype was counted many times. This chain uses TRBV5-8 with TRBJ1-1, with D unresolved. Germline CDR1 reads SGHTS; CDR2 reads YDEGEE. This CDR3 region has 10 residues. Trimming pared 3 bases from V and 10 bases from J, leaving 7 bases between. The CDR3 DNA sequence: TGTGCCAGCAGCTGGCCGGGAGCTTTCTTT. Translating it yields CASSWPGAFF.

Notes on this clonotype: The junction departs from the called germline gene at one end, perhaps through a read error. This rearrangement joins TRBV20-1 to TRBJ2-2, with 8 bases that match TRBD2. In germline, CDR1 is DFQATT, CDR2 SNEGSKA (reference sequence). The CDR3 length is 16 residues. As DNA, the CDR3 is TGCAGTGCTAGAGTGGGCGGGGGGCCGAACACCGGGGAGCTGTTTTTC. Its protein is CSARVGGGPNTGELFF.